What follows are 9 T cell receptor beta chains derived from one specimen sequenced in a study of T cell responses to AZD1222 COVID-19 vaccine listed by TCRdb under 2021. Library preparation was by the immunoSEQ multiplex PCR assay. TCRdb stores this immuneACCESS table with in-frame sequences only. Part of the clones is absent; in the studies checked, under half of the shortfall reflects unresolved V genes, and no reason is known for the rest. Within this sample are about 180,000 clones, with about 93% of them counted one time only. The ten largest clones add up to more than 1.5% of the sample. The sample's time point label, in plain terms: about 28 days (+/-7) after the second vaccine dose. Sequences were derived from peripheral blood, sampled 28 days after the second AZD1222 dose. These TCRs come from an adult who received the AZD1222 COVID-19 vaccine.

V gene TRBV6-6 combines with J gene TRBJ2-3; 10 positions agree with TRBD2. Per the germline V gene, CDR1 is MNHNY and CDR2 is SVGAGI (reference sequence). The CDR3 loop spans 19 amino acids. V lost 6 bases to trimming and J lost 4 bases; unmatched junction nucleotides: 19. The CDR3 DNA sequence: TGTGCCAGCAGCCGACCCACCCTACTTCTAGCGGGAGAAGCAGATACGCAGTATTTT. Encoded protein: CASSRPTLLLAGEADTQYF.

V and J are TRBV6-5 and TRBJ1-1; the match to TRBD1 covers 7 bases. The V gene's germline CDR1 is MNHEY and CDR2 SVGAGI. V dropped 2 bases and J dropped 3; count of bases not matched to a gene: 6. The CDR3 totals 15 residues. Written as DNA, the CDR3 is TGTGCCAGCAGTTACCCGACAGGGCCACACACTGAAGCTTTCTTT. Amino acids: CASSYPTGPHTEAFF.

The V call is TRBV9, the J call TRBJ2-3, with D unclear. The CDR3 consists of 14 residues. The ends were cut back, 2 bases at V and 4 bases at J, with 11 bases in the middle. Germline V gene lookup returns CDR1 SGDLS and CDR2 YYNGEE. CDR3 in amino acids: CASSVGQRPDTQYF. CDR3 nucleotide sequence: TGTGCCAGCAGCGTGGGCCAACGCCCAGATACGCAGTATTTT.

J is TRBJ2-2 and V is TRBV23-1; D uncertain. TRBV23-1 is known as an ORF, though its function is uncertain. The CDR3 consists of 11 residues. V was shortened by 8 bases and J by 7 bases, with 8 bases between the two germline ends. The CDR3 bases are TGCGCCAGCCCCCATCTCGGGGAGCTGTTTTTT. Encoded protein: CASPHLGELFF.

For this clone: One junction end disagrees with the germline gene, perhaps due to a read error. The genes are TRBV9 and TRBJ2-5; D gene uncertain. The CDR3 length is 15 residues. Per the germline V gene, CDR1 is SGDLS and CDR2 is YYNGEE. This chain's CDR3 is CVSSPNLGRSETQYF. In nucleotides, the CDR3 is TGTGTCAGCAGCCCAAATCTGGGCCGGAGTGAGACCCAGTACTTC.

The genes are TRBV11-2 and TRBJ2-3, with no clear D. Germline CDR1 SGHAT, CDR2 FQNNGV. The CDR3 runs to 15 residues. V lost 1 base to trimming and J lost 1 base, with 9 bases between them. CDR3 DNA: TGTGCCAGCAGCTTAGCCCCCGCAGGCACAGATACGCAGTATTTT. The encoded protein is CASSLAPAGTDTQYF.

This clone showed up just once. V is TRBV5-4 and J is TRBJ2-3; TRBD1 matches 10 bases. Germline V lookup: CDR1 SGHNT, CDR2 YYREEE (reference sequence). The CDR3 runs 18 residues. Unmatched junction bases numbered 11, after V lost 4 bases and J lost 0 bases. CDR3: CASSGGTGAARSTDTQYF. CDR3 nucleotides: TGTGCCAGCAGCGGAGGGACAGGGGCGGCCAGAAGCACAGATACGCAGTATTTT.

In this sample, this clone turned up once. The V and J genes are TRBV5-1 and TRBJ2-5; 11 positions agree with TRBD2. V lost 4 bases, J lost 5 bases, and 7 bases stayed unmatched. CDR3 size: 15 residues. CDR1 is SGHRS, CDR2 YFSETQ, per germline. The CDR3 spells CASSPTSGTSETQYF. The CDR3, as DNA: TGCGCCAGCAGCCCGACTAGCGGGACCTCGGAGACCCAGTACTTC.

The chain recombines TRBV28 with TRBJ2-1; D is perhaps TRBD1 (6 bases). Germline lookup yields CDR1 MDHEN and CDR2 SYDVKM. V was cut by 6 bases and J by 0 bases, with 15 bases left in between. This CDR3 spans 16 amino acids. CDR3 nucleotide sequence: TGTGCCAGCAGAAAAGTAAGGGGGATCTCCTACAATGAGCAGTTCTTC. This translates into CASRKVRGISYNEQFF. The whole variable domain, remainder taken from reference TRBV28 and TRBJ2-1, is DVKVTQSSRYLVKRTGEKVFLECVQDMDHENMFWYRQDPGLGLRLIYFSYDVKMKEKGDIPEGYSVSREKKERFSLILESASTNQTSMYLCASRKVRGISYNEQFFGPGTRLTVL.